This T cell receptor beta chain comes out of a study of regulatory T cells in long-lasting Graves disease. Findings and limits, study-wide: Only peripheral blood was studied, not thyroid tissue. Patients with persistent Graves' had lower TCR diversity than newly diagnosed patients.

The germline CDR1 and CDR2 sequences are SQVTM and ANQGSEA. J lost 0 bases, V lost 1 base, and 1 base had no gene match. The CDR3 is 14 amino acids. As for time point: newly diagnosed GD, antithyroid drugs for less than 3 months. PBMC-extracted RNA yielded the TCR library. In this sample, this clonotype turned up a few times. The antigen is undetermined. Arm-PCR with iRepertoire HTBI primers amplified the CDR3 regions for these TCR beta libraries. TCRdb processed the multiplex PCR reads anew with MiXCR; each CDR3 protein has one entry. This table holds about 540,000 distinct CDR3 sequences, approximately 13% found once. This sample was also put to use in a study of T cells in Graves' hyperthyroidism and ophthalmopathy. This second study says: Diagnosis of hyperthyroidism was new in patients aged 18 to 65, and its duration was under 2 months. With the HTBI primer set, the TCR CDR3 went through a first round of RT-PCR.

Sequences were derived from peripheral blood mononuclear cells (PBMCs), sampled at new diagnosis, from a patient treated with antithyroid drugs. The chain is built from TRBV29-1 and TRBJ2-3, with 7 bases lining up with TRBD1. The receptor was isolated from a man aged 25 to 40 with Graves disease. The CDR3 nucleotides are TGCAGCGTTGAAGGACAGGGAAGCACAGATACGCAGTATTTT. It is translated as CSVEGQGSTDTQYF.